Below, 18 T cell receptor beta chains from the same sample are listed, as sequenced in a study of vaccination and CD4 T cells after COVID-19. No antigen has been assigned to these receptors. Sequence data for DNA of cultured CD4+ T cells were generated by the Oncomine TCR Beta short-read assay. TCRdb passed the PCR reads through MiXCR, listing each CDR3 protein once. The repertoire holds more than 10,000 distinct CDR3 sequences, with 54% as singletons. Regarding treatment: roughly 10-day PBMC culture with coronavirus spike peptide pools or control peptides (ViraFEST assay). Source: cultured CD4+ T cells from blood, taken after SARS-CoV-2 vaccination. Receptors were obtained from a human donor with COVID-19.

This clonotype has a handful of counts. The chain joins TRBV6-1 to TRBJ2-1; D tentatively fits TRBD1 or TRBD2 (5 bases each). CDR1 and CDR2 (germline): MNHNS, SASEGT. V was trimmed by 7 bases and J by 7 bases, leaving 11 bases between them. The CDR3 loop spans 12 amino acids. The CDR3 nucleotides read TGTGCCAGCAAAGGCGAGGGGAATGAGCAGTTCTTC. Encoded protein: CASKGEGNEQFF.

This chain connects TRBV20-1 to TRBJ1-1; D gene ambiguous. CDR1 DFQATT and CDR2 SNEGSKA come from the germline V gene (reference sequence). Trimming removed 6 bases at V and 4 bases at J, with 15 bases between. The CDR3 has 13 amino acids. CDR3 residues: CSALSAVGTEAFF. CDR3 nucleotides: TGCAGTGCCCTTTCGGCGGTGGGCACTGAAGCTTTCTTT.

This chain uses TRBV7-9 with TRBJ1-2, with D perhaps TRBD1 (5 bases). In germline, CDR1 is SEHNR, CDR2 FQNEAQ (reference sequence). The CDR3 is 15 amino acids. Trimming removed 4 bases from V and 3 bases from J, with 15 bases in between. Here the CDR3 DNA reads TGTGCCAGCAGCTCGTACCAGGGTGATGACTATGGCTACACCTTC. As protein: CASSSYQGDDYGYTF.

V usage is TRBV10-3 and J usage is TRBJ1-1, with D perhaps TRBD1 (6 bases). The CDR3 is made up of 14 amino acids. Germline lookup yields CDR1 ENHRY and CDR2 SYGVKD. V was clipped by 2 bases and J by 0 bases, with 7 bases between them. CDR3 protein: CAISEQGMNTEAFF. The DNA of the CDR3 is TGTGCCATCAGTGAGCAGGGGATGAACACTGAAGCTTTCTTT.

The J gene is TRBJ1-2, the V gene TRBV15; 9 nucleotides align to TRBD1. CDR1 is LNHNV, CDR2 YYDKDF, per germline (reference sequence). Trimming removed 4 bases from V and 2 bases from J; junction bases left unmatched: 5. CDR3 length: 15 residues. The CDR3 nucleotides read TGTGCCACCAGCACGTGGACAGGGGTGAACTATGGCTACACCTTC. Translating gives CATSTWTGVNYGYTF. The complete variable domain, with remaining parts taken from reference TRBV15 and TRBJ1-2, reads DAMVIQNPRYQVTQFGKPVTLSCSQTLNHNVMYWYQQKSSQAPKLLFHYYDKDFNNEADTPDNFQSRRPNTSFCFLDIRSPGLGDTAMYLCATSTWTGVNYGYTFGSGTRLTVV.

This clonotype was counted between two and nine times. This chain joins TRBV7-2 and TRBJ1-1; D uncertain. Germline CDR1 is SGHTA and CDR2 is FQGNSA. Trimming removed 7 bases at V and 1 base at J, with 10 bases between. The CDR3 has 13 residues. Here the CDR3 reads CASMEVANTEAFF. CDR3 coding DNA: TGTGCCAGCATGGAGGTGGCGAACACTGAAGCTTTCTTT.

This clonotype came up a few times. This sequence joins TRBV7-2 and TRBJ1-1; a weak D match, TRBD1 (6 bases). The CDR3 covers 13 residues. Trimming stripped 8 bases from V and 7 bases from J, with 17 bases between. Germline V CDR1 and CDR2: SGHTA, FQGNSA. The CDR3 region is CASAQDSPLEAFF. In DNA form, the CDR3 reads TGTGCCAGCGCCCAGGACAGCCCACTTGAAGCTTTCTTT.

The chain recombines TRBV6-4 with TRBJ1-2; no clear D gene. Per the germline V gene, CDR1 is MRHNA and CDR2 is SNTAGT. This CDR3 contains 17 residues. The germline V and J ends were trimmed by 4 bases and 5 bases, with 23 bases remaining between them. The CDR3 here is CASSADPFPHRRYGYTF. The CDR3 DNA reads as TGTGCCAGCAGTGCCGATCCGTTCCCCCACCGGCGTTATGGCTACACCTTC.

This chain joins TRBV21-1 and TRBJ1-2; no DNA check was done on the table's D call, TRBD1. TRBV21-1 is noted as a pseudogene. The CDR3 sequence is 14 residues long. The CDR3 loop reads CARVPGQGCHGYTF. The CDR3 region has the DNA TGTGCCAGGGTCCCGGGACAGGGGTGCCATGGCTACACCTTC.

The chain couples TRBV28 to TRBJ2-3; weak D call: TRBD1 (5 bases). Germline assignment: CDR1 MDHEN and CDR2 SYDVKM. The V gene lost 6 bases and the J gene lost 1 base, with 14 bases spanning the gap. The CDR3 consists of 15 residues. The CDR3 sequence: CASRKTVGGTDTQYF. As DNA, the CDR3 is TGTGCCAGCAGGAAAACGGTAGGGGGCACAGATACGCAGTATTTT. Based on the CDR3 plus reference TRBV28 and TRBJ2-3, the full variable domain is DVKVTQSSRYLVKRTGEKVFLECVQDMDHENMFWYRQDPGLGLRLIYFSYDVKMKEKGDIPEGYSVSREKKERFSLILESASTNQTSMYLCASRKTVGGTDTQYFGPGTRLTVL.

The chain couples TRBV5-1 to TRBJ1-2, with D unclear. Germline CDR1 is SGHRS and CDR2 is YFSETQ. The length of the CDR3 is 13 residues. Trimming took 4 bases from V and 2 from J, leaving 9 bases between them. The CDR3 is CASSLTENYGYTF. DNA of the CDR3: TGCGCCAGCAGCCTAACAGAGAACTATGGCTACACCTTC.

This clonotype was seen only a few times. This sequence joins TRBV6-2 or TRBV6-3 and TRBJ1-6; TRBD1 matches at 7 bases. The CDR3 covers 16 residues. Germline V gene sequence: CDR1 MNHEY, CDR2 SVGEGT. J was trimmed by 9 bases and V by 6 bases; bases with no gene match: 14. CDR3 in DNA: TGTGCCAGCAGGCCCAATGCCGGGACAGTTTTTTCACCCCTCCACTTT. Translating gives CASRPNAGTVFSPLHF.

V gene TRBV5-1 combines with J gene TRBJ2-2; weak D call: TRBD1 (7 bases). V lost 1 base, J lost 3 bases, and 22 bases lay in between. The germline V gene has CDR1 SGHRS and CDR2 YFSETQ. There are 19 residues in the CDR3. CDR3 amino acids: CASSLSGWGRGTYTGELFF. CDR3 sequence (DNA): TGCGCCAGCAGCTTGTCCGGTTGGGGCAGGGGGACTTACACCGGGGAGCTGTTTTTT.

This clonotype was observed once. The CDR3 region has the DNA TGTGCCAGTACCTCGACGTGGGGCGGAGCTAACTATGGCTACACCTTC. This gives the protein CASTSTWGGANYGYTF. This chain joins TRBV19 and TRBJ1-2; tentative D call: TRBD1 (5 bases). V was cut by 7 bases and J by 0 bases, with 18 bases left in between. CDR3 length: 16 residues. Per the germline V gene, CDR1 is LNHDA and CDR2 is SQIVND (reference sequence). Filled out from reference TRBV19 and TRBJ1-2, the complete variable domain reads DGGITQSPKYLFRKEGQNVTLSCEQNLNHDAMYWYRQDPGQGLRLIYYSQIVNDFQKGDIAEGYSVSREKKESFPLTVTSAQKNPTAFYLCASTSTWGGANYGYTFGSGTRLTVV.

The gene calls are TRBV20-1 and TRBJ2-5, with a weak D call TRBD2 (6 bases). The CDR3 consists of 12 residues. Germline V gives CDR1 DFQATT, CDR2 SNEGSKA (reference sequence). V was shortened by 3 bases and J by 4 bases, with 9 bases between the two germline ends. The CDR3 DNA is TGCAGTGCTAGTACTAGCACAGAGACCCAGTACTTC. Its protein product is CSASTSTETQYF.

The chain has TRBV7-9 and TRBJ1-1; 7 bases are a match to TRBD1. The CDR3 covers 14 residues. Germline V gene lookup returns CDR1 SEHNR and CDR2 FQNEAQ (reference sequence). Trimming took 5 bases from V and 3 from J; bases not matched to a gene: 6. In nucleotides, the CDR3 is TGTGCCAGCAGCCGCACAGGGGTTGACACTGAAGCTTTCTTT. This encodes CASSRTGVDTEAFF.

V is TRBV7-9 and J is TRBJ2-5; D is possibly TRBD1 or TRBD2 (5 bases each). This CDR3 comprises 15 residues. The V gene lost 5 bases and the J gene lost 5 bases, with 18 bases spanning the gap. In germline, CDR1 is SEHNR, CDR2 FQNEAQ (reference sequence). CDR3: CASSQTWGSWETQYF. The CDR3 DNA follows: TGTGCCAGCAGCCAGACCTGGGGGTCCTGGGAGACCCAGTACTTC.

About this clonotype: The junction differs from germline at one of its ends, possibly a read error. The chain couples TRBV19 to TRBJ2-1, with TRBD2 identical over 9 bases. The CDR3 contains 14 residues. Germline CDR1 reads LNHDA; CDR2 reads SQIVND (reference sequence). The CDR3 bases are TGTGCCTGTAGGGGCGGGGGGGCCTACAATGAGCAGTTCTTC. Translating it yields CACRGGGAYNEQFF.